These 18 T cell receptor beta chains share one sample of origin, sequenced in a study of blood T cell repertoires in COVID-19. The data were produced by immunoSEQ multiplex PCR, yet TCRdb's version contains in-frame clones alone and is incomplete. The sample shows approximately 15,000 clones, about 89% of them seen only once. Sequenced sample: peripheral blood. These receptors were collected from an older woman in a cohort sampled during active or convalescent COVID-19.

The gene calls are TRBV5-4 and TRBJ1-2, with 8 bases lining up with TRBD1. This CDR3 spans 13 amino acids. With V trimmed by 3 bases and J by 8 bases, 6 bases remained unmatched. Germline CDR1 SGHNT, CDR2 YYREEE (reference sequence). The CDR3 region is CASSWGTGTGYTF. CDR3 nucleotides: TGTGCCAGCAGCTGGGGGACAGGTACGGGCTACACCTTC.

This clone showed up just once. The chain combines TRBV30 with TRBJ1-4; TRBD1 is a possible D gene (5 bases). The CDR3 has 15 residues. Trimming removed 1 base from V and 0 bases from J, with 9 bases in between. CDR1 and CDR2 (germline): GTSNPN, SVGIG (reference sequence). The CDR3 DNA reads TGTGCCTGGAGTGGGGGGGAACCAACTAATGAAAAACTGTTTTTT. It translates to CAWSGGEPTNEKLFF.

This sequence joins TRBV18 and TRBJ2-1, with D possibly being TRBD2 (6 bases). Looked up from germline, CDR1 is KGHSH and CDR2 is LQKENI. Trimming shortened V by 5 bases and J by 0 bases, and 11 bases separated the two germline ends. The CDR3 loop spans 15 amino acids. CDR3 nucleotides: TGTGCCAGCTCAACGCAGGGAGGCTCCTACAATGAGCAGTTCTTC. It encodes CASSTQGGSYNEQFF.

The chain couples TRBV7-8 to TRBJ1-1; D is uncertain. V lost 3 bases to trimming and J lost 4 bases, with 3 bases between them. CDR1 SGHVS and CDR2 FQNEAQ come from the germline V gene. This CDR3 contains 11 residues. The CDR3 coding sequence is TGTGCCAGCAGCTTCGGCACTGAAGCTTTCTTT. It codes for CASSFGTEAFF.

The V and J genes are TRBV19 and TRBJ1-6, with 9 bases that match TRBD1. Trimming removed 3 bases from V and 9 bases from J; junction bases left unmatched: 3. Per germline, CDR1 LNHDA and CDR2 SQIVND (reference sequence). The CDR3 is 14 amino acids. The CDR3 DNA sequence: TGTGCCAGTAGTATTACAGGGGGCGCTTCACCCCTCCACTTT. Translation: CASSITGGASPLHF.

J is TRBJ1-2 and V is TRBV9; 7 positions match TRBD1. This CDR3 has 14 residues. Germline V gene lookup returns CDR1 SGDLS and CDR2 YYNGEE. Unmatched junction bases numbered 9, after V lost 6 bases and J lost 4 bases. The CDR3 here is CASTDPEGAYGYTF. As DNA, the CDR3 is TGTGCCAGCACCGACCCCGAGGGGGCCTATGGCTACACCTTC.

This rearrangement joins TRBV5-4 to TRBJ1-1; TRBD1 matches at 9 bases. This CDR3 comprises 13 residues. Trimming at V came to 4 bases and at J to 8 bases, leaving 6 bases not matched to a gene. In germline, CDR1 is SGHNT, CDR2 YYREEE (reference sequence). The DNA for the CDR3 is TGTGCCAGCAGCCTGACAGGGGGTGGAGAAGCTTTCTTT. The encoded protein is CASSLTGGGEAFF.

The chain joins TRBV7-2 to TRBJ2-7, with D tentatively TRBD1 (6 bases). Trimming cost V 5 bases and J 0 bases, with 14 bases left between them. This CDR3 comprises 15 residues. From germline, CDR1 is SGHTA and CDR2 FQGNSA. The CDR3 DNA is TGTGCCAGCAGCGCCGACAGGTTCCTCTCCTACGAGCAGTACTTC. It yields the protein CASSADRFLSYEQYF.

In DNA form, the CDR3 reads TGCGCCAGCAGCCAGGACGTACGGGACAGACCAAAGCAGTTCTTC. Its protein is CASSQDVRDRPKQFF. The rearrangement joins TRBV4-1 to TRBJ2-1, with 7 bases aligning to TRBD1. CDR1 is MGHRA and CDR2 is YSYEKL in the germline V gene. V gave up 3 bases and J gave up 11 bases; unmatched junction bases: 13. The CDR3 spans 15 residues.

This CDR3 reads CAWAGDSSGNTIYF. In DNA, the CDR3 is TGTGCCTGGGCGGGGGACAGCTCTGGAAACACCATATATTTT. This chain joins TRBV30 and TRBJ1-3; 7 bases match TRBD1. The CDR3 sequence is 14 residues long. Germline-derived CDR1 and CDR2 are GTSNPN and SVGIG (reference sequence). The V and J ends lost 5 bases and 0 bases, in that order; junction bases with no gene match: 4.

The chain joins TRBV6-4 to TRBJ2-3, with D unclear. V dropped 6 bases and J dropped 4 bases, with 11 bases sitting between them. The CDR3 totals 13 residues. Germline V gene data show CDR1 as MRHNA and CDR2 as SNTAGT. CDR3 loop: CASRPPGSDTQYF. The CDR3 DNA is TGTGCCAGCAGGCCCCCGGGTTCAGATACGCAGTATTTT.

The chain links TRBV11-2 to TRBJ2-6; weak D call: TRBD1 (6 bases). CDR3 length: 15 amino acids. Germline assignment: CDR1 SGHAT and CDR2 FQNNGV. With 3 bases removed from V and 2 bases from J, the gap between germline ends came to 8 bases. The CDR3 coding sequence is TGTGCCAGCAGCTTTTACAGGGCTGGGGCCAACGTCCTGACTTTC. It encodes CASSFYRAGANVLTF.

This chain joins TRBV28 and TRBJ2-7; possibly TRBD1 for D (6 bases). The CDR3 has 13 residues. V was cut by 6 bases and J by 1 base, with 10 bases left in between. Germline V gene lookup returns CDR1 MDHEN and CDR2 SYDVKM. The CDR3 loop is CASRTTGSYEQYF. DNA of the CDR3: TGTGCCAGCAGAACAACAGGGTCCTACGAGCAGTACTTC.

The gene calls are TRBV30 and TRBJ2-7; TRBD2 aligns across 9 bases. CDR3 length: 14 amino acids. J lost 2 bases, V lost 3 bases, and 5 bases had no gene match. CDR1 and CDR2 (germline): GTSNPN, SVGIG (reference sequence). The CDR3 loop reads CAWRSSGTTYEQYF. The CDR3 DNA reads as TGTGCCTGGAGATCTAGCGGGACTACCTACGAGCAGTACTTC. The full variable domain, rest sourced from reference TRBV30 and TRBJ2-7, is SQTIHQWPATLVQPVGSPLSLECTVEGTSNPNLYWYRQAAGRGLQLLFYSVGIGQISSEVPQNLSASRPQDRQFILSSKKLLLSDSGFYLCAWRSSGTTYEQYFGPGTRLTVT.

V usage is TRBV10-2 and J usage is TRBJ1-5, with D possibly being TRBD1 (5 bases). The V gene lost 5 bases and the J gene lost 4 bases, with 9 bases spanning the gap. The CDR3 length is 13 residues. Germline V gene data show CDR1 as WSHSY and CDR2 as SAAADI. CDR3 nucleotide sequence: TGCGCCAGCAGTTCGACAGAGAATCAGCCCCAGCATTTT. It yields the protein CASSSTENQPQHF.

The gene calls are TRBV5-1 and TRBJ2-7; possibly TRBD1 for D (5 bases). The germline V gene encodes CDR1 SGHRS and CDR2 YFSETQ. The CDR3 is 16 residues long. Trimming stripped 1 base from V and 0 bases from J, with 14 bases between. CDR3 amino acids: CASSLSAGLSSYEQYF. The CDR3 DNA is TGCGCCAGCAGCTTGAGCGCAGGGCTAAGCTCCTACGAGCAGTACTTC.

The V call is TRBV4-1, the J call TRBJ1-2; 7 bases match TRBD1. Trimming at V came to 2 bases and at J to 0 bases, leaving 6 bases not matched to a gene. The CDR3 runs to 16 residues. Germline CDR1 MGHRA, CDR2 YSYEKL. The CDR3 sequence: CASSQLFGQANYGYTF. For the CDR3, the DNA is TGCGCCAGCAGCCAACTTTTCGGACAGGCTAACTATGGCTACACCTTC.

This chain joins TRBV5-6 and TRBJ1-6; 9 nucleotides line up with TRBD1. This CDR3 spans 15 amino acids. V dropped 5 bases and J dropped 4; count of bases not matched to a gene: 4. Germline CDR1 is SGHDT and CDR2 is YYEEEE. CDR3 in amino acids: CASRKDRGYNSPLHF. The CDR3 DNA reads TGTGCCAGCAGGAAGGACAGGGGATATAATTCACCCCTCCACTTT.